This TCR beta chain is drawn from a study of cytomegalovirus exposure and HLA in healthy donors. It was the approximately 120-subject validation cohort, separate from the roughly 700-subject first cohort, to which the donors belonged. Study-wide results and caveats: Reports indicated that the classifier achieved high specificity and sensitivity in diagnosing cytomegalovirus status.

The sample holds a few counts of this clone. What it recognizes is unknown. Germline CDR1 and CDR2: MDHEN and SYDVKM. V lost 6 bases and J 7 bases, leaving 13 bases between the germline ends. The CDR3 extends over 12 amino acids. The method was immunoSEQ multiplex PCR; TCRdb's version includes in-frame clones alone and lacks a portion of them. Of roughly 180,000 clones listed, roughly 86% are singletons. This clonotype was sampled from a man in his thirties or forties in good health and CMV-seropositive. The J gene is TRBJ2-7, the V gene TRBV28; D might be TRBD1 (5 bases). Material: PBMCs. The CDR3 DNA reads TGTGCCAGCAGCCCCCCACCAGGGGAGCAGTACTTC. Its translation: CASSPPPGEQYF.